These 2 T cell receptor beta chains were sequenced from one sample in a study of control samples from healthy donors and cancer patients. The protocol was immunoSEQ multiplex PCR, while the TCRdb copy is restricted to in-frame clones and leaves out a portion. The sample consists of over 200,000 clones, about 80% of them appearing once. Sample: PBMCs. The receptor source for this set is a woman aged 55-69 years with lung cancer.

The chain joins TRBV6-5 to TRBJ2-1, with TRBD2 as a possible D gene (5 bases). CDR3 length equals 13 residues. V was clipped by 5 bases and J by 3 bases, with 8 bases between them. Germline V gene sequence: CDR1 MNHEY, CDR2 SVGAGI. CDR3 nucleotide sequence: TGTGCCAGCAGTAACGGGATCTACAATGAGCAGTTCTTC. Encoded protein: CASSNGIYNEQFF.

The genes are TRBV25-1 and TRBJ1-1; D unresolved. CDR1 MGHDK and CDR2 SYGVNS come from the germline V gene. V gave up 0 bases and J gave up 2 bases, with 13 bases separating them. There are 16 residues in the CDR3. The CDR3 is CASSEYSGRLNTEAFF. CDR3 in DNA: TGTGCCAGCAGTGAATATAGTGGCAGGCTTAACACTGAAGCTTTCTTT.